A single sample is the source of the 21 T cell receptor beta chains below, sequenced in a study of lymphopenia after photon versus proton radiotherapy. This table comes from immunoSEQ multiplex PCR, and its TCRdb copy is limited to in-frame clones, with some not included. The sample holds 65,000 or so clones, roughly nine tenths seen once. The sample here was peripheral blood, taken from a patient treated with proton-based radiotherapy. These receptors all come from a man aged 80 or over with esophageal cancer.

This rearrangement joins TRBV7-3 to TRBJ1-3; D is uncertain. The CDR3 extends over 13 amino acids. V lost 2 bases, J lost 3 bases, and 5 bases lay in between. The germline V gene has CDR1 SGHTA and CDR2 FQGTGA. The CDR3 reads CASSLGVGNTIYF. The CDR3 nucleotides are TGTGCCAGCAGCTTAGGGGTTGGAAACACCATATATTTT.

CDR3 residues: CASSPRGESGTEAFF. As DNA, the CDR3 is TGTGCCAGCAGCCCCCGTGGGGAAAGTGGCACTGAAGCTTTCTTT. This chain links TRBV11-2 with TRBJ1-1; D gene uncertain. The CDR3 is made up of 15 amino acids. CDR1 is SGHAT, CDR2 FQNNGV, per germline. V was cut by 5 bases and J by 4 bases, with 17 bases left in between.

This chain links TRBV5-1 with TRBJ2-5, with TRBD1 matching over 10 bases. J was trimmed by 4 bases and V by 4 bases; bases with no gene match: 4. Germline V gives CDR1 SGHRS, CDR2 YFSETQ. The length of the CDR3 is 14 residues. CDR3: CASSRDRGRETQYF. Written as DNA, the CDR3 is TGCGCCAGCAGCAGGGACAGGGGACGAGAGACCCAGTACTTC.

The rearrangement links TRBV27 to TRBJ1-1, with D perhaps matching TRBD1 (5 bases). Trimming left V 3 bases short and J 4 bases short, with 9 bases between. In germline, CDR1 is MNHEY, CDR2 SMNVEV (reference sequence). The CDR3 loop spans 13 amino acids. CDR3 protein: CASSLGEVTEAFF. For the CDR3, the DNA is TGTGCCAGCAGTTTGGGGGAGGTCACTGAAGCTTTCTTT.

The chain recombines TRBV11-2 with TRBJ1-2; D is unclear. Trimming stripped 2 bases from V and 0 bases from J, with 4 bases between. This CDR3 has 13 residues. CDR1 and CDR2 (germline): SGHAT, FQNNGV. The DNA of the CDR3 is TGTGCCAGCAGCTTAATCGCTAACTATGGCTACACCTTC. Its translation is CASSLIANYGYTF.

V usage is TRBV6-1 and J usage is TRBJ2-2; the D is unclear. The V gene's germline CDR1 is MNHNS and CDR2 SASEGT. V was clipped by 4 bases and J by 4 bases, with 13 bases between them. CDR3 length: 15 residues. The CDR3 loop reads CASSVRSISTGELFF. As DNA, the CDR3 is TGTGCCAGCAGTGTCCGGTCGATTAGCACCGGGGAGCTGTTTTTT.

V is TRBV19 and J is TRBJ2-5; the match to TRBD1 covers 7 bases. Germline V lookup: CDR1 LNHDA, CDR2 SQIVND (reference sequence). The CDR3 has 14 residues. V was pared by 4 bases and J by 7 bases, with 9 bases of the junction left unmatched. The CDR3 DNA is TGTGCCAGTAGTACTACAGGGGTTACGGGGACCCAGTACTTC. It specifies CASSTTGVTGTQYF.

The gene calls are TRBV9 and TRBJ1-2; D unclear. The germline CDR1 and CDR2 sequences are SGDLS and YYNGEE. The CDR3 is 12 residues long. V lost 2 bases, J lost 4 bases, and 6 bases lay in between. The CDR3 DNA follows: TGTGCCAGCAGCGTTGGAGTCTATGGCTACACCTTC. Amino acids: CASSVGVYGYTF.

The chain employs TRBV27 and TRBJ1-5; the match to TRBD1 covers 7 bases. The V gene's germline CDR1 is MNHEY and CDR2 SMNVEV (reference sequence). The CDR3 consists of 13 residues. J gave up 5 bases and V 6 bases, and 4 bases lay outside the gene matches. CDR3 amino acids: CASSMQGDQPQHF. CDR3 sequence (DNA): TGTGCCAGCAGCATGCAGGGGGATCAGCCCCAGCATTTT.

The chain uses TRBV9 and TRBJ1-1, with D possibly being TRBD1 (6 bases). The germline gives CDR1 SGDLS, CDR2 YYNGEE. V lost 0 bases and J 0 bases, leaving 18 bases between the germline ends. The CDR3 is 18 amino acids. The CDR3 coding sequence is TGTGCCAGCAGCGTAGAAATGACAGGCCGCGGGATGAACACTGAAGCTTTCTTT. Its translation: CASSVEMTGRGMNTEAFF.

The V and J genes are TRBV7-2 and TRBJ1-4; perhaps TRBD1 as D (6 bases). V shed 1 base and J shed 6 bases, with 6 bases lying between them. The CDR3 consists of 13 residues. In germline, CDR1 is SGHTA, CDR2 FQGNSA. Here the CDR3 reads CASSLGTDEKLFF. The CDR3 bases are TGTGCCAGCAGCTTAGGGACAGATGAAAAACTGTTTTTT.

This chain joins TRBV5-1 and TRBJ2-7; 14 bases map to TRBD2. From germline, CDR1 is SGHRS and CDR2 YFSETQ. The CDR3 totals 14 residues. J lost 9 bases, V lost 4 bases, and 6 bases had no gene match. CDR3 sequence (DNA): TGCGCCAGCAGCGAGGGACTAGCGGGAGCCGTGCAGTACTTC. It yields the protein CASSEGLAGAVQYF.

This sequence joins TRBV30 and TRBJ1-6; D might be TRBD1 (5 bases). Trimming removed 0 bases from V and 0 bases from J, with 9 bases in between. CDR1 and CDR2 (germline): GTSNPN, SVGIG (reference sequence). The CDR3 spans 16 residues. DNA of the CDR3: TGTGCCTGGAGTGTATCCCAGGGCTCCTATAATTCACCCCTCCACTTT. It encodes CAWSVSQGSYNSPLHF.

Regarding this clone: Germline and junction disagree at one end, which may indicate a read error. The rearrangement links TRBV10-1 to TRBJ2-1, with D perhaps matching TRBD2 (6 bases). This CDR3 spans 15 amino acids. Germline CDR1 WNHNN, CDR2 SYGVQD (reference sequence). The CDR3 region has the DNA TGCGCCAGCAGTGAGGGTGGCGGGACCCACAATAAGCAGTTCTTC. This translates into CASSEGGGTHNKQFF.

The table lists this clone with a few counts. This chain links TRBV21-1 with TRBJ2-7; TRBD2 is taken as the D call from the table, unchecked against the DNA. TRBV21-1 is deemed a pseudogene. The CDR3 is 15 residues long. The CDR3 nucleotides read TGTGCCAGCAGCAACACGTCCCGTCGGGGGAACGAGCAGTACTTC. Its protein product is CASSNTSRRGNEQYF.

V gene TRBV19 combines with J gene TRBJ1-1; weak D call: TRBD1 (5 bases). CDR3 length: 17 residues. V lost 4 bases to trimming and J lost 2 bases, with 20 bases between them. Germline CDR1 is LNHDA and CDR2 is SQIVND (reference sequence). In nucleotides, the CDR3 is TGTGCCAGTAGTAAGCTGGCCGGGACCTATCCTAACACTGAAGCTTTCTTT. Translated, it gives CASSKLAGTYPNTEAFF.

This clone is a singleton in its sample. V gene TRBV5-6 combines with J gene TRBJ1-2; 7 positions match TRBD1. V shed 4 bases, J shed 6 bases, and the junction held 21 bases outside the gene matches. The CDR3 is 18 amino acids. The germline V gene has CDR1 SGHDT and CDR2 YYEEEE. DNA of the CDR3: TGTGCCAGCAGCCCGGAAGGTCACGACAGGGTGAAGACGAATGGCTACACCTTC. This sequence encodes CASSPEGHDRVKTNGYTF.

The chain is built from TRBV2 and TRBJ2-5; D gene ambiguous. There are 12 residues in the CDR3. CDR1 and CDR2 from the germline V gene are SNHLY and FYNNEI. Deletions cut 4 bases from V and 2 bases from J, with 5 bases between. The CDR3 sequence is CASSVEQETQYF. CDR3 bases: TGTGCCAGCAGTGTAGAACAAGAGACCCAGTACTTC.

The chain carries TRBV5-4 and TRBJ2-3; D is tentatively TRBD1 or TRBD2 (5 bases each). Germline values: CDR1 SGHNT, CDR2 YYREEE (reference sequence). This CDR3 region has 12 residues. The ends were cut back, 7 bases at V and 1 base at J, with 7 bases in the middle. CDR3 DNA sequence: TGTGCCAGCGGGACCGGCACAGATACGCAGTATTTT. It yields the protein CASGTGTDTQYF.

The chain employs TRBV7-2 and TRBJ2-1; maybe TRBD1 (5 bases). Germline V gives CDR1 SGHTA, CDR2 FQGNSA. This CDR3 spans 11 amino acids. The germline V and J ends were trimmed by 7 bases and 7 bases, with 8 bases remaining between them. CDR3 in amino acids: CASKGVNEQFF. CDR3 DNA: TGTGCCAGCAAAGGGGTAAATGAGCAGTTCTTC. The full variable domain, with the rest looked up from reference TRBV7-2 and TRBJ2-1, is GAGVSQSPSNKVTEKGKDVELRCDPISGHTALYWYRQSLGQGLEFLIYFQGNSAPDKSGLPSDRFSAERTGGSVSTLTIQRTQQEDSAVYLCASKGVNEQFFGPGTRLTVL.

Concerning this clone: The junction shows a germline mismatch at one end, possibly a read error. The chain links TRBV7-7 to TRBJ2-3, with D possibly TRBD1 on 5 matching bases. The CDR3 consists of 16 residues. From germline, CDR1 is SSHAT and CDR2 FNYEAQ (reference sequence). The CDR3 DNA reads as TGTGCTAGCAGCTTAGGGGTAGGACGGAGCACAGATACGCAGTATTTT. Translation: CASSLGVGRSTDTQYF.